The present TCR beta chain was sequenced within a study of tumor-infiltrating lymphocytes in primary liver carcinoma. Overall study context: The patient population consisted of men and women between 30 and 69 years of age. Each sample had roughly 3.65 to 7.5 million productive TCRbeta reads regardless of tissue type.

This clonotype came up once. The antigen is unknown. It was unsorted whole blood that yielded blood RNA, and germline DNA was also extracted. Collection of roughly 3.7 milliliters of peripheral blood took place before surgery. Trimming removed 10 bases from V and 10 bases from J; junction bases left unmatched: 15. The CDR3 has 14 residues. Looked up from germline, CDR1 is SNHLY and CDR2 is FYNNEI. General observations from the study: The 250 largest clones made up significantly more of tumor than blood repertoires (p = 0.039).

Total RNA (roughly 530 ng) served as template for TCR beta cDNA synthesis primed by a constant-region primer. A slightly modified ARM-PCR protocol with three nested multiplex PCR rounds produced these TCR beta libraries. The first two PCR rounds used TRBV1-TRBV30 primers with a Cbeta primer, nine to ten cycles each. TCRdb re-called the multiplex PCR reads with MiXCR, one entry per CDR3 protein. The repertoire includes 150,000 to 200,000 distinct CDR3 sequences, over 50% of them detected once, and 70% to 80% sits in the top ten. The V and J genes are TRBV2 and TRBJ2-1, with 8 bases that match TRBD2. The material sequenced was peripheral blood. The clonotype was recovered from a man aged 35 to 55 with primary liver carcinoma and hepatitis B virus infection. DNA for the CDR3: TGTGCCAACAGAGGGCGGGAGGCCTTGGGAGAGCAGTTCTTC. Translation: CANRGREALGEQFF.